This TCR beta chain comes out of a study of shared T cell receptors in the human thymus (dated by TCRdb to the early 2020s). At the level of the whole study: The study examined how self-reactive, shared T-cell receptor alpha chains are generated in the human thymus.

This clone was observed a single time. Its antigen is currently not known. Base qualities are not at hand, and no much larger clone is one base apart. Library prep was done by the immunoSEQ multiplex PCR assay. TCRdb carries this immuneACCESS record with in-frame sequences only. Its versions omit some clonotypes, under half of them owing to an unresolved V gene in the studies checked, with the rest unexplained. The sample includes about 540,000 clones, with more than 75% observed a single time. About 0.013% of the sample comes from the top ten. These data also featured in a second study, about human thymus T cells. Per that second paper: In Finland, the donors were immunologically healthy infants who were having open corrective cardiac surgery for congenital heart defects. The thymus tissue came from surgical resects taken out during corrective cardiac surgery. V and J gene segment usage appeared biased in both thymic and peripheral blood repertoires. Highly overlapping thymic TCR repertoires among unrelated individuals were reported in the related research. The study used under 10 infant thymus samples plus four related peripheral blood samples to characterize TCR alpha and beta repertoires. The cohort included six male and a couple of female infants, with donor ages spanning 7 to 244 days. Thymocytes were mechanically released from the tissue and were stored as pellets of 10-30 million cells at -70 degrees C. A QIAsymphony instrument was used to extract genomic DNA from the frozen cell pellets. TCRB and TCRAD loci were amplified from a standardized quantity of quality-controlled genomic DNA using the immunoSEQ multiplex PCR assay. The amplicons covered the V(D)J region and were long enough to include the CDR3 and to identify the V and J genes. Amplicon sequencing was performed on an Illumina platform through the commercial immunoSEQ service. Primer bias and sequencing errors were corrected using previously described methods, and TCRAD and TCRB definitions followed the IMGT database. The repertoires were analysed using immunoSEQ Analyzer 3.0 and VDJTools for basic statistics, V/J segment usage, diversity estimates, rarefaction and pairwise overlap. Diversity was estimated with Chao1, ChaoE, Efron-Thisted, Shannon and inverse Simpson indices, and also on datasets down-sampled to the smallest sample. Repertoire overlap was assessed by strict matching of CDR3 nucleotide sequence, V gene and J gene, and clustering was done by Jaccard-based multidimensional scaling. On average, thymus samples yielded about 810,000 unique TCRB clonotypes, whereas blood samples yielded roughly 80,000.

The specimen was thymocytes. The sequence was collected from a boy less than two years old with a congenital heart defect. Donor details come from another sample of the same person, matched by shared clones.

The CDR3 region: CAITGTARNTQYF. Here is the DNA: TGTGCCATCACCGGGACAGCACGAAATACGCAGTATTTT. The chain links TRBV10-3 with TRBJ2-3; 7 bases in between match TRBD1. Spanning cysteine to phenylalanine, the CDR3 consists of 13 amino acids. CDR3 DNA is the only sequence kept; it has 39 bases, read in frame from the first base. As encoded in the germline V gene, CDR1 is ENHRY while CDR2 is SYGVKD. Compared with germline, V lacks 7 bases and J lacks 7 bases; bases without a gene match: 8.